A selection of T cell receptor beta chains follows, all from one sample in a study of T cells in Graves' hyperthyroidism and ophthalmopathy. TCRdb re-analysed the multiplex PCR reads in MiXCR, keeping a single row per CDR3 protein. The sample has roughly 380,000 distinct CDR3 sequences, about 15% seen once; the top ten hold about 10%. Sequenced: blood. Source of these receptors: an older woman with Graves' hyperthyroidism. Both conserved end residues are part of each CDR3. Each record gives: clone size, V gene, D gene, J gene, CDR3 DNA, CDR3 protein. The D gene is left open where the match is weak. Clone size is not always given. Where it is, it says once, few, many or a class for expanded clones.

clone size: few; V gene: TRBV25-1; D gene: NA; J gene: TRBJ2-7; CDR3 DNA: TGTGCCAGCAGTGAACGCAAATCCTACGAGCAGTACTTC; CDR3 protein: CASSERKSYEQYF
clone size: NA; V gene: TRBV6-5; D gene: NA; J gene: TRBJ2-4; CDR3 DNA: TGTGCCAGCAGTTCCTCGCGGGGGCTGGGCAACATTCAGTACTTC; CDR3 protein: CASSSSRGLGNIQYF
clone size: many; V gene: TRBV7-9; D gene: TRBD1; J gene: TRBJ2-3; CDR3 DNA: TGTGCCAGCAGCTTAGCGGGACAGGGGTCAGATACGCAGTATTTT; CDR3 protein: CASSLAGQGSDTQYF
clone size: many; V gene: TRBV29-1; D gene: TRBD2; J gene: TRBJ2-1; CDR3 DNA: TGCAGCGTGTCGACTAGCGGCTCCTACAATGAGCAGTTCTTC; CDR3 protein: CSVSTSGSYNEQFF
clone size: many; V gene: TRBV20-1; D gene: TRBD2; J gene: TRBJ2-7; CDR3 DNA: TGCAGTGCTAGAGAACTAGCGGGAGTTAGCGAGCAGTACTTC; CDR3 protein: CSARELAGVSEQYF
clone size: few; V gene: TRBV19; D gene: NA; J gene: TRBJ2-5; CDR3 DNA: TGTGCCAGTATAGTTTCTTACTTCCAAGAGACCCAGTACTTC; CDR3 protein: CASIVSYFQETQYF
clone size: many; V gene: TRBV24-1; D gene: NA; J gene: TRBJ2-5; CDR3 DNA: TGTGCCACCAGTGATTCCGTGGGCTACCAAGAGACCCAGTACTTC; CDR3 protein: CATSDSVGYQETQYF
clone size: few; V gene: TRBV7-2; D gene: TRBD1; J gene: TRBJ2-1; CDR3 DNA: TGTGCCAGCAGGAACAGGGGCAATGAGCAGTTCTTC; CDR3 protein: CASRNRGNEQFF
clone size: many; V gene: TRBV6-1; D gene: TRBD1; J gene: TRBJ1-2; CDR3 DNA: TGTGCCAGCAGCCTCCGGGACAGGGTCCTCTATGGCTACACCTTC; CDR3 protein: CASSLRDRVLYGYTF
clone size: few; V gene: TRBV18; D gene: TRBD1; J gene: TRBJ1-2; CDR3 DNA: TGTGCCAGCTCACCACTTGCCTGGGGACAGGGCGAAAACTATGGCTACACCTTC; CDR3 protein: CASSPLAWGQGENYGYTF
clone size: many; V gene: TRBV20-1; D gene: NA; J gene: TRBJ1-1; CDR3 DNA: TGCAGTGCTAGAGCCTCGGGACTTCCTCTCACTGAAGCTTTCTTT; CDR3 protein: CSARASGLPLTEAFF
clone size: many; V gene: TRBV27; D gene: TRBD2; J gene: TRBJ2-1; CDR3 DNA: TGTGCCAGCAGTCCTTCGACTAGCGGGTACAATGAGCAGTTCTTC; CDR3 protein: CASSPSTSGYNEQFF
clone size: NA; V gene: TRBV20-1; D gene: TRBD2; J gene: TRBJ2-5; CDR3 DNA: TGCAGTGCAGCCCTAGCGGGAGTAGAAGAGACCCAGTACTTC; CDR3 protein: CSAALAGVEETQYF
clone size: NA; V gene: TRBV7-2; D gene: NA; J gene: TRBJ1-3; CDR3 DNA: TGTGCCAGCAGCTTACCGGGGGGAAACACCATATATTTT; CDR3 protein: CASSLPGGNTIYF
clone size: NA; V gene: TRBV19; D gene: TRBD1; J gene: TRBJ2-7; CDR3 DNA: TGTGCCAGTAGCCGTTGGGACAGGGGAGAGCAGTACTTC; CDR3 protein: CASSRWDRGEQYF
clone size: NA; V gene: TRBV12-3/TRBV12-4; D gene: NA; J gene: TRBJ1-2; CDR3 DNA: TGTGCCGGCAGTTTAAATCCCCGGACGGTTTACTATGGCTACGCCTTC; CDR3 protein: CAGSLNPRTVYYGYAF
clone size: many; V gene: TRBV18; D gene: NA; J gene: TRBJ2-7; CDR3 DNA: TGTGCCAGCTCAGGGGACCGAGTAGGGGAGCAGTACTTC; CDR3 protein: CASSGDRVGEQYF
clone size: few; V gene: TRBV7-3; D gene: NA; J gene: TRBJ1-2; CDR3 DNA: TGTGCCAGCGGCTTACGGGGGGGCAATGGCTACACCTTC; CDR3 protein: CASGLRGGNGYTF
clone size: NA; V gene: TRBV6-2/TRBV6-3; D gene: NA; J gene: TRBJ1-2; CDR3 DNA: TGTGCCAGCAGTTACTCGCCCTTTGAGCGAACTGGCGGCTACACCTTC; CDR3 protein: CASSYSPFERTGGYTF
clone size: many; V gene: TRBV7-2; D gene: TRBD1; J gene: TRBJ1-2; CDR3 DNA: TGTGCCAGCAGCTTAGGGGACAGGCGCTATGGCTACACCTTC; CDR3 protein: CASSLGDRRYGYTF
clone size: few; V gene: TRBV5-8; D gene: TRBD1; J gene: TRBJ2-5; CDR3 DNA: TGTGCCAGCAGCCCAAATCCCAGACAGGGGGGGTACCAAGAGACCCAGTACTTC; CDR3 protein: CASSPNPRQGGYQETQYF
clone size: many; V gene: TRBV3-1; D gene: NA; J gene: TRBJ2-1; CDR3 DNA: TGTGCCAGCAGCCCGAGGGGGAAGAATGAGCAGTTCTTC; CDR3 protein: CASSPRGKNEQFF
clone size: few; V gene: TRBV9; D gene: NA; J gene: TRBJ2-1; CDR3 DNA: TGTGCCAGCACCCTTGGTAGGGGAGGTAATGAGCAGTTCTTC; CDR3 protein: CASTLGRGGNEQFF
clone size: many; V gene: TRBV12-3/TRBV12-4; D gene: NA; J gene: TRBJ1-1; CDR3 DNA: TGTGCCAGCAGTGGCCGCTCTGGGGGCACTGAAGCTTTCTTT; CDR3 protein: CASSGRSGGTEAFF
clone size: many; V gene: TRBV20-1; D gene: NA; J gene: TRBJ2-7; CDR3 DNA: TGCAGTGCTGGGGATAGAGGGCGAGCCTACGAGCAGTACTTC; CDR3 protein: CSAGDRGRAYEQYF
clone size: NA; V gene: TRBV27; D gene: NA; J gene: TRBJ2-7; CDR3 DNA: TGTGCCACCCGGGGCGCAGTCTACGAGCAGTACTTC; CDR3 protein: CATRGAVYEQYF
clone size: many; V gene: TRBV28; D gene: NA; J gene: TRBJ2-5; CDR3 DNA: TGTGCCAGCAGTTTAGGGCAGGAAGAGACCCAGTACTTC; CDR3 protein: CASSLGQEETQYF
clone size: few; V gene: TRBV19; D gene: TRBD1; J gene: TRBJ2-2; CDR3 DNA: TGTGCCAGTAGTATGAGGGGGCGAGTCGGGGAGCTGTTTTTT; CDR3 protein: CASSMRGRVGELFF
clone size: many; V gene: TRBV11-1; D gene: TRBD2; J gene: TRBJ2-4; CDR3 DNA: TGTGCCAGCAACTCGGCCGGGACTAGCGGGAGCAAAAACATTCAGTACTTC; CDR3 protein: CASNSAGTSGSKNIQYF
clone size: NA; V gene: TRBV4-1; D gene: NA; J gene: TRBJ1-6; CDR3 DNA: TGCGCCAGCAGCCATTTATGGGATGGCAATTCACCCCTCCACTTT; CDR3 protein: CASSHLWDGNSPLHF
clone size: NA; V gene: TRBV20-1; D gene: NA; J gene: TRBJ1-2; CDR3 DNA: TGCAGTGCCAAAGACAGAGGGATCTATGGCTACACCTTC; CDR3 protein: CSAKDRGIYGYTF
clone size: many; V gene: TRBV12-5; D gene: TRBD2; J gene: TRBJ2-3; CDR3 DNA: TGTGCTAGTGGTGACGGAGGACTAGCGGGCACAGATACGCAGTATTTT; CDR3 protein: CASGDGGLAGTDTQYF
clone size: many; V gene: TRBV29-1; D gene: NA; J gene: TRBJ2-5; CDR3 DNA: TGCAGCGCGGAGGGAGGAGAGACCCAGTACTTC; CDR3 protein: CSAEGGETQYF
clone size: many; V gene: TRBV20-1; D gene: TRBD2; J gene: TRBJ2-7; CDR3 DNA: TGCAGTGCTAGATTGCCTAGCGGGAGTGACGAGCAGTACTTC; CDR3 protein: CSARLPSGSDEQYF
clone size: few; V gene: TRBV7-2; D gene: NA; J gene: TRBJ1-5; CDR3 DNA: TGTGCCAGCAGCTTAGCACTGGGTACCAATCAGCCCCAGCATTTT; CDR3 protein: CASSLALGTNQPQHF
clone size: few; V gene: TRBV12-5; D gene: NA; J gene: TRBJ2-2; CDR3 DNA: TGTGCTAGTGGTCCACCCGGGGCTGACACCGGGGAGCTGTTTTTT; CDR3 protein: CASGPPGADTGELFF
clone size: many; V gene: TRBV5-5; D gene: TRBD1; J gene: TRBJ1-2; CDR3 DNA: TGTGCCAGCAGCTTAGGTTACAGGGGCGGCTACACCTTC; CDR3 protein: CASSLGYRGGYTF
clone size: many; V gene: TRBV12-3/TRBV12-4; D gene: NA; J gene: TRBJ1-1; CDR3 DNA: TGTGCCAGCTACGGACACGGGAACACTGAAGCTTTCTTT; CDR3 protein: CASYGHGNTEAFF